One and the same sample provided the 5 T cell receptor beta chains below, sequenced in a study of cytomegalovirus exposure and HLA in healthy donors. PCR amplification relied on 60 Vbeta primers (plus 13 Jbeta primers). TCRdb's copy holds only in-frame clones and misses some; the assay was immunoSEQ multiplex PCR. The sample contains 150,000 or so clones, around three quarters of which appear only once. Sequencing used PBMCs. The receptors come from a woman aged 55-70 years in good health and CMV-seropositive.

This clone was seen more than once but under ten times. This chain joins TRBV19 and TRBJ2-7; perhaps TRBD2 as D (5 bases). The CDR3 runs 13 residues. Germline V gene sequence: CDR1 LNHDA, CDR2 SQIVND (reference sequence). V was clipped by 3 bases and J by 3 bases, with 9 bases between them. This CDR3 reads CASSILGNYEQYF. In DNA, the CDR3 is TGTGCCAGTAGTATTCTCGGGAACTACGAGCAGTACTTC.

This chain joins TRBV19 and TRBJ2-1, with 8 bases identical to TRBD2. The V gene's germline CDR1 is LNHDA and CDR2 SQIVND (reference sequence). Germline trimming cut 7 bases from V and 0 bases from J; bases unmatched to any gene: 8. The CDR3 spans 16 residues. The CDR3 coding sequence is TGTGCCAGTACCCCTCGGGAGGGGCGCTCCTACAATGAGCAGTTCTTC. Its translation: CASTPREGRSYNEQFF.

The chain joins TRBV5-4 to TRBJ2-7; weak D call: TRBD2 (5 bases). The CDR3 covers 14 residues. Germline CDR1 SGHNT, CDR2 YYREEE (reference sequence). V was trimmed by 4 bases and J by 4 bases, leaving 15 bases between them. Here the CDR3 reads CASSAAGDPYEQYF. As DNA, the CDR3 is TGTGCCAGCAGCGCCGCGGGCGATCCTTACGAGCAGTACTTC.

This clone was counted between two and nine times. The genes are TRBV2 and TRBJ1-2; 9 bases match TRBD1. CDR1 SNHLY and CDR2 FYNNEI come from the germline V gene. Trimming cost V 6 bases and J 7 bases; bases outside gene matches: 9. This CDR3 contains 14 residues. Here the CDR3 DNA reads TGTGCCAGCAGGTCGGGACAGGGTTTATCTGGCTACACCTTC. This gives the protein CASRSGQGLSGYTF.

The chain couples TRBV29-1 to TRBJ2-1; TRBD2 might be the D (5 bases). V lost 5 bases to trimming and J lost 3 bases, with 8 bases between them. CDR3 length: 12 residues. Germline V lookup: CDR1 SQVTM, CDR2 ANQGSEA. The CDR3 DNA is TGCAGCGTTAACCGGGACTACAATGAGCAGTTCTTC. Translation: CSVNRDYNEQFF.